This TCR beta chain was captured in a study of T cells in tumors after PD-1 blockade. Using immunoSEQ multiplex PCR, the repertoire was profiled, and TCRdb retains in-frame clones only, with some absent. The table has nearly 25,000 clones, nearly 85% seen once. Between the trimmed V and J ends, which lost 5 bases and 5 bases, there was a span of 16 bases. CDR1 and CDR2 (germline): MNHEY, SVGAGI. This CDR3 contains 15 residues. The V call is TRBV6-5, the J call TRBJ1-3; D is possibly TRBD1 (6 bases). The clonotype originates from a human donor with basal cell carcinoma. The material sequenced was PBMCs, taken after anti-PD-1 treatment. CDR3 nucleotide sequence: TGTGCCAGCAGTCCCGGGAAGGGGGGAAGAAACACCATATATTTT. Protein sequence: CASSPGKGGRNTIYF.